The 14 T cell receptor beta chains listed next were all sequenced from one sample in a study of T cell repertoires in aging, cancer and after chemotherapy. Peripheral blood genomic DNA, not sorted cells or RNA, was the template. Multiplex touch-down PCR with TRB-A/B primers amplified rearranged V-D-J TRB sequences. TCRdb used MiXCR to reprocess the multiplex PCR reads, holding one entry per CDR3 protein. The data contain several thousand distinct CDR3 sequences, 34% of them singletons. Sequenced input: blood. These receptors all come from a human donor in good health.

The rearrangement links TRBV20-1 to TRBJ1-4, with D maybe TRBD1 (5 bases). Germline CDR1 DFQATT, CDR2 SNEGSKA (reference sequence). The V end was cut by 1 base, the J end by 8 bases, with 14 bases between. There are 14 residues in the CDR3. The CDR3 region has the DNA TGCAGTGCTAGAGTTCCCAGGGATAACGAAAAACTGTTTTTT. Amino acids: CSARVPRDNEKLFF.

This clonotype was observed a handful of times. The chain uses TRBV11-1 and TRBJ2-3, with D perhaps being TRBD1 or TRBD2 (5 bases each). The V end was cut by 5 bases, the J end by 5 bases, with 14 bases between. CDR3 size: 14 residues. Germline CDR1 is SGHAT and CDR2 is FQDESV (reference sequence). CDR3 residues: CASSKLGVGDTQYF. The CDR3, as DNA: TGTGCCAGCAGCAAACTGGGGGTTGGAGATACGCAGTATTTT.

CDR3 DNA: TGCGCCAGCAGCTTGTGGGGGGGGAGCACAGATACGCAGTATTTT. Its translation: CASSLWGGSTDTQYF. V and J are TRBV5-1 and TRBJ2-3; 7 bases align to TRBD2. The CDR3 runs to 15 residues. V shed 1 base and J 0 bases; nucleotides not matched to a gene: 2. Per the germline V gene, CDR1 is SGHRS and CDR2 is YFSETQ.

J is TRBJ2-7 and V is TRBV4-3; tentatively, D is TRBD2 (6 bases). This CDR3 has 15 amino acids. Trimming removed 4 bases at V and 1 base at J, with 14 bases between. The germline V gene encodes CDR1 LGHNA and CDR2 YSLEER. CDR3 residues: CASSRDSSPSYEQYF. As DNA, the CDR3 is TGCGCCAGCAGCCGGGACTCCTCGCCTTCCTACGAGCAGTACTTC.

The chain employs TRBV6-2 or TRBV6-3 and TRBJ2-2; 8 bases line up with TRBD2. The germline gives CDR1 MNHEY, CDR2 SVGEGT. Losses at the gene ends were 11 bases for V and 12 bases for J; bases not matched to a gene: 11. This CDR3 contains 12 residues. The CDR3 bases are TGTGCCGCCGACAGCGGGGGACCGAAGCTGTTTTTT. It specifies CAADSGGPKLFF.

The chain is built from TRBV29-1 and TRBJ1-1; possible D gene TRBD1, 5 bases. With 6 bases removed from V and 0 bases from J, the gap between germline ends came to 17 bases. The CDR3 extends over 15 amino acids. The V gene's germline CDR1 is SQVTM and CDR2 ANQGSEA. DNA for the CDR3: TGCAGCGTCGTCCCTGGGGCCGGGGTGAACACTGAAGCTTTCTTT. Translated, it gives CSVVPGAGVNTEAFF.

V usage is TRBV27 and J usage is TRBJ2-5; 8 bases are a match to TRBD1. From germline, CDR1 is MNHEY and CDR2 SMNVEV (reference sequence). With V trimmed by 4 bases and J by 5 bases, 9 bases remained unmatched. This CDR3 has 15 residues. The DNA for the CDR3 is TGTGCCAGCAGTTATGGGGGACAGGTTTTCGAGACCCAGTACTTC. It yields the protein CASSYGGQVFETQYF.

The chain couples TRBV5-1 to TRBJ1-1; D unclear. The germline V and J ends were trimmed by 5 bases and 1 base, with 12 bases remaining between them. The CDR3 spans 14 residues. Germline loops: CDR1 SGHRS, CDR2 YFSETQ. The CDR3 DNA reads TGCGCCAGCAGACAAGGGTCGGGGAACACTGAAGCTTTCTTT. The encoded protein is CASRQGSGNTEAFF.

This clonotype was observed a few times. The CDR3 sequence: CASGLGGNTDTQYF. CDR3 nucleotide sequence: TGTGCCAGCGGACTAGGGGGGAACACAGATACGCAGTATTTT. V usage is TRBV7-9 and J usage is TRBJ2-3; perhaps TRBD2 as D (7 bases). The CDR3 loop spans 14 amino acids. Germline values: CDR1 SEHNR, CDR2 FQNEAQ (reference sequence). V gave up 8 bases and J gave up 2 bases, with 14 bases separating them. Based on the CDR3 plus reference TRBV7-9 and TRBJ2-3, the full variable domain is DTGVSQNPRHKITKRGQNVTFRCDPISEHNRLYWYRQTLGQGPEFLTYFQNEAQLEKSRLLSDRFSAERPKGSFSTLEIQRTEQGDSAMYLCASGLGGNTDTQYFGPGTRLTVL.

The V gene is TRBV7-2, the J gene TRBJ2-7; D perhaps matches TRBD2 (5 bases). CDR1 and CDR2 from the germline V gene are SGHTA and FQGNSA. The CDR3 is 17 residues long. The V and J ends lost 5 bases and 2 bases respectively, with 22 bases between them. The CDR3 sequence is CASSIREGLGLPYEQYF. DNA of the CDR3: TGTGCCAGCAGCATCCGGGAAGGGTTAGGCCTACCCTACGAGCAGTACTTC.

This clonotype has just a few counts. The chain couples TRBV6-5 to TRBJ2-1, with 7 bases matching TRBD2. The CDR3 has 16 residues. CDR1 and CDR2 (germline): MNHEY, SVGAGI. Trimming at V came to 2 bases and at J to 7 bases, leaving 11 bases not matched to a gene. CDR3 nucleotides: TGTGCCAGCAGTTACATCGTTGCGGGGAGGGGTAATGAGCAGTTCTTC. It encodes CASSYIVAGRGNEQFF.

This clonotype has more than one count but fewer than ten. This chain uses TRBV11-2 with TRBJ2-2; D is perhaps TRBD1 or TRBD2 (5 bases each). Germline CDR1 is SGHAT and CDR2 is FQNNGV. V was clipped by 4 bases and J by 7 bases, with 13 bases between them. This CDR3 comprises 14 residues. The chain's CDR3 is CASSWDGSDGELFF. The DNA of the CDR3 is TGTGCCAGCAGCTGGGACGGCTCCGACGGGGAGCTGTTTTTT. Together with reference TRBV11-2 and TRBJ2-2, the CDR3 gives the full variable domain: EAGVAQSPRYKIIEKRQSVAFWCNPISGHATLYWYQQILGQGPKLLIQFQNNGVVDDSQLPKDRFSAERLKGVDSTLKIQPAKLEDSAVYLCASSWDGSDGELFFGEGSRLTVL.

The CDR3 here is CSVESPHPNYGYTF. The DNA of the CDR3 is TGCAGCGTTGAAAGTCCTCACCCCAACTATGGCTACACCTTC. The chain has TRBV29-1 and TRBJ1-2, with unresolved D. V was trimmed by 2 bases and J by 2 bases, leaving 12 bases between them. This CDR3 region has 14 residues. Germline V lookup: CDR1 SQVTM, CDR2 ANQGSEA.

V usage is TRBV7-9 and J usage is TRBJ2-1; 12 nucleotides match TRBD2. The germline V gene has CDR1 SEHNR and CDR2 FQNEAQ (reference sequence). The CDR3 sequence is 15 residues long. After removal of 5 bases from V and 8 bases from J, the junction contained 7 bases not matched to a gene. The CDR3 sequence is CASSPWTSGEDEQFF. CDR3 bases: TGTGCCAGCAGCCCTTGGACTAGCGGGGAGGATGAGCAGTTCTTC.